Sequencing of this T cell receptor (beta chain) was carried out in a study of immune evolution from preneoplasia to lung adenocarcinoma. Background on the study: HLA loss of heterozygosity: less than 9% AIS, about 15% MIA, 30% to 35% ADC, none AAH.

Only in-frame clones appear in the TCRdb table, and some are missing; sequencing was by immunoSEQ multiplex PCR. The table has some 2,500 clones, roughly 80% seen once; the top ten hold roughly 5.7%. V lost 2 bases, J lost 0 bases, and 8 bases lay in between. This CDR3 is 15 amino acids long. CDR1 KGHSH and CDR2 LQKENI come from the germline V gene. Material for sequencing was FFPE invasive lung adenocarcinoma tissue. The sequence was obtained from a person aged 60 to 85 with invasive lung adenocarcinoma. The rearrangement links TRBV18 to TRBJ1-5, with D unclear. CDR3 loop: CASSPAGYSNQPQHF. The DNA of the CDR3 is TGTGCCAGCTCACCAGCGGGATATAGCAATCAGCCCCAGCATTTT.